This T cell receptor (beta chain) stems from a study of PD-L1 blockade in urothelial cancer. Across the study: Patients' histories included 0 to 3 prior chemotherapy regimens.

Germline CDR1 LGHNT, CDR2 FRNRAP. The V gene end was trimmed by 0 bases and the J gene end by 0 bases; junction bases not matched to a gene: 4. The CDR3 consists of 16 residues. Each PCR contained spiked-in synthetic TCR analog templates. Profiled with immunoSEQ multiplex PCR; TCRdb holds only in-frame clones, not every one. The table includes approximately 48,000 clones, approximately 84% detected once. Patients in the study were battling locally advanced or metastatic urothelial carcinoma. This receptor was identified in a man aged 60 to 75 with urothelial cancer. Here the sequenced sample was PBMCs, taken around atezolizumab (anti-PD-L1) treatment. The chain is built from TRBV12-5 and TRBJ1-1, with TRBD1 matching 7 bases. The CDR3, as DNA: TGTGCTAGTGGTTTGGTACAGGGACAGCTGAACACTGAAGCTTTCTTT. Its protein product is CASGLVQGQLNTEAFF.